This T cell receptor beta chain derives from a study of T-cell memory formation after mild COVID-19. Constant-segment primers were used for 5'RACE, and the resulting TCR alpha and TCR beta cDNA libraries carried sample barcodes and UMIs. TCRdb re-called the 5' RACE reads through MiXCR, storing one row per CDR3 protein. The sample yields roughly 80,000 distinct CDR3 sequences, about 23% seen once. From germline, CDR1 is SQVTM and CDR2 ANQGSEA. The CDR3 totals 12 residues. Deletions cut 4 bases from V and 3 bases from J, with 6 bases between. About this clonotype itself: Its antigen is undetermined.

Study results and caveats: Most CD4+ clones that shrank were in CM and EM, while CD8+ ones turned up in EMRA. Memory sampled before infection contained some responding clones, suggesting cross-reactive memory joined.

The clonotype was recovered from a man aged 18 to 29 who had mild COVID-19 (a few samples of this study predate the infection). Cell type and time point are not known. The specimen was PBMCs or a T cell subset sorted from them (not recorded which). The chain carries TRBV29-1 and TRBJ2-2; D ambiguous. CDR3 nucleotides: TGCAGCGTTGTACAACACACCGGGGAGCTGTTTTTT. This encodes CSVVQHTGELFF.